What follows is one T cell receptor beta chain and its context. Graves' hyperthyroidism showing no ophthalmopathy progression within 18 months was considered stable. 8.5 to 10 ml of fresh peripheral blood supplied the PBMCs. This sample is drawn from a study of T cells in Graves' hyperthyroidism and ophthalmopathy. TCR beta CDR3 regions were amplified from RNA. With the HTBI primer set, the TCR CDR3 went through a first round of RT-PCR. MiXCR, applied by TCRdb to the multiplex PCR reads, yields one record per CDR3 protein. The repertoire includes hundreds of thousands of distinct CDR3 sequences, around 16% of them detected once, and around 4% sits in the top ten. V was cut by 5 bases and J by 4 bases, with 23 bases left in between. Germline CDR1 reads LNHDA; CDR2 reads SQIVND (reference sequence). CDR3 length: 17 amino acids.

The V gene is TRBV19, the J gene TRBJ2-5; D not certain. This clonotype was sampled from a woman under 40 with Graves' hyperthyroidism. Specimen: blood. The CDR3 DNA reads TGTGCCAGTAGTTCCTTCGCCTGGGATCCTACGGGAGAGACCCAGTACTTC. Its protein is CASSSFAWDPTGETQYF.